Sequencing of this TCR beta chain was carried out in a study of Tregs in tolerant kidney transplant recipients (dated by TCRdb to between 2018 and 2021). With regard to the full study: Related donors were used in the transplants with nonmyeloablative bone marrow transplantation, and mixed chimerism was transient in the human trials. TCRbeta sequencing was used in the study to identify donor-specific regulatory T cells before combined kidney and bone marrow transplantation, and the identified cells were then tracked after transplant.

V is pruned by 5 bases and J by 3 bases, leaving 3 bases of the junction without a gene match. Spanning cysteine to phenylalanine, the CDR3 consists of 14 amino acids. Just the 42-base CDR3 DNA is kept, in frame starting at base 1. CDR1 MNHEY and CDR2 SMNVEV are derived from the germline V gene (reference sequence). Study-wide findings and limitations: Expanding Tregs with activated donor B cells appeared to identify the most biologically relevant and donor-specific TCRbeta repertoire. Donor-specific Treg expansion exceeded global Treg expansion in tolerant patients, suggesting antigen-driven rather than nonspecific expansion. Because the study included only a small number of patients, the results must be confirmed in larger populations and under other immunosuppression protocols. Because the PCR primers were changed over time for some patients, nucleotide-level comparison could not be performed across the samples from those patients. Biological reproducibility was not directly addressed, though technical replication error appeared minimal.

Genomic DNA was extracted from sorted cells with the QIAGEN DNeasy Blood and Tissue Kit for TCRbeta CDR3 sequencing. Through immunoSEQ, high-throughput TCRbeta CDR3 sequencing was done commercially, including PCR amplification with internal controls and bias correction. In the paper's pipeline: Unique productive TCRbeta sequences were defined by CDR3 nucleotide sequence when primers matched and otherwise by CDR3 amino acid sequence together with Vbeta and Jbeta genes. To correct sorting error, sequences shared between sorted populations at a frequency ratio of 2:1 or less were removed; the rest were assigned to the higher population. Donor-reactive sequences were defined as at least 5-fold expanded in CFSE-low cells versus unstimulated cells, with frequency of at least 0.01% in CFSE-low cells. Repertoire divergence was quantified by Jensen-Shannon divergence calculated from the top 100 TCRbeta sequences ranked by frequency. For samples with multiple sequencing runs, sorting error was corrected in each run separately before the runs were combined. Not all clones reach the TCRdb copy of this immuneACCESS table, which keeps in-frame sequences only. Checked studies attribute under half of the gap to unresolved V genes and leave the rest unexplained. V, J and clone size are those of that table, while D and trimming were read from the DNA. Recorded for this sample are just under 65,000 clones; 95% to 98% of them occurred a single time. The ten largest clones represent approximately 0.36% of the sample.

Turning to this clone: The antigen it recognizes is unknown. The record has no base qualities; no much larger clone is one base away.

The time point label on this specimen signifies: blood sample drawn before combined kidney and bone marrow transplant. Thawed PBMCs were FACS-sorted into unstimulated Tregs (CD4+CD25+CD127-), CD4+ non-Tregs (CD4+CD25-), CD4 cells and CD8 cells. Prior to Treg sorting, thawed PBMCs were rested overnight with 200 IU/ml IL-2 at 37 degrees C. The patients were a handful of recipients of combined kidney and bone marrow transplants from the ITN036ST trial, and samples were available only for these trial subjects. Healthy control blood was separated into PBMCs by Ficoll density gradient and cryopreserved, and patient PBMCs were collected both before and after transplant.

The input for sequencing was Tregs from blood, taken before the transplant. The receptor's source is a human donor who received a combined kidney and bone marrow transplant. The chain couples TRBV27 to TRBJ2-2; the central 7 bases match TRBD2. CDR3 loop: CASSRDYYTGELFF. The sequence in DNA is TGTGCCAGCAGTCGGGACTATTACACCGGGGAGCTGTTTTTT.